This section outlines one TCR beta chain sequence together with its context. Its antigen is as yet unknown. Enrollment shut out patients with autoimmune disease history or systemic immunosuppression. This sample is drawn from a study of OX40 agonist ivuxolimab in advanced cancers. Across the study: Eligibility rules accepted prior anti-PD-1, anti-PD-L1 or anti-CTLA-4 therapy, and 40% had some.

Study conclusions and caveats: At doses 0.1 to 3.0 mg/kg, CD4+ and CD8+ clones expanded.

The assay was immunoSEQ multiplex PCR, and TCRdb's table has in-frame clones only and misses some. The table has about 51,000 clones, about 86% seen once. The CDR3 contains 15 residues. Unmatched junction bases numbered 5, after V lost 5 bases and J lost 1 base. Germline V lookup: CDR1 SGHRS, CDR2 YFSETQ. The chain is built from TRBV5-1 and TRBJ2-5; 10 bases map to TRBD2. This sequence was found in an adult with an advanced solid tumor such as melanoma, head and neck, liver or kidney cancer. This specimen consisted of CD4+ or CD8+ T cells sorted from blood, obtained in a trial of the OX40 agonist ivuxolimab. The CDR3 region has the DNA TGCGCCAGCAGTCGGAGCGGGGGGGTCCAAGAGACCCAGTACTTC. This sequence encodes CASSRSGGVQETQYF.